This T cell receptor beta chain emerged from a study of shared clonotypes between healthy human individuals. TCRdb keeps only in-frame clones here, not all; method: immunoSEQ multiplex PCR. The sample consists of 2 million to 3 million clones, 93% of them appearing once. There are 14 residues in the CDR3. The V gene's germline CDR1 is SGHTA and CDR2 FQGNSA. The specimen sequenced was naive CD4+ T cells from PBMCs. Subset noted: CD45RA+ positively selected. J is TRBJ2-5 and V is TRBV7-2; the D gene could be TRBD1 or TRBD2 (7 bases each). The J call may be wrong; the DNA end is better matched by TRBJ2-7. This receptor was identified in a man younger than 35 in good health. Some clones in this sample may be carry-over from other donors' samples. The CDR3 protein is CASSWGGTAYEQYF. The CDR3 coding sequence is TGTGCCAGCAGCTGGGGAGGGACAGCCTACGAGCAGTACTTC.